The rows below give T cell receptor beta chains drawn from one sample of a study of blood T cell repertoires in COVID-19. Clones were sequenced by immunoSEQ multiplex PCR, and TCRdb holds only the in-frame ones, with some missing. The profile shows around 260,000 clones, about nine tenths of them singletons. The sequencing sample was made of peripheral blood. The source of these receptors is a man aged 35 to 55 who had recovered from COVID-19. Each CDR3 is given with its conserved first and last residue. The order of the fields is J gene, D gene, clone size, V gene, CDR3 DNA, CDR3 protein. D genes are given only for firm matches. Expanded clones get a size class; other rows say once, few or many, or leave the size out.

>TRBJ1-2|NA|NA|TRBV6-5
TGTGCCAGCAGTCCAAGGATAGCGGTCTATGGCTACACCTTC
CASSPRIAVYGYTF
>TRBJ1-2|NA|NA|TRBV7-9
TGTGCCAGCAGCCTGACTTTACAGGATGGCTACACCTTC
CASSLTLQDGYTF
>TRBJ2-7|NA|NA|TRBV19
TGTGCCAGTAGTTTCGGCTACGAGCAGTACTTC
CASSFGYEQYF
>TRBJ1-2|NA|NA|TRBV9
TGTGCCAGCAGCGTAGATTCCCGCGGGGAAGGCTATGGCTACACCTTC
CASSVDSRGEGYGYTF
>TRBJ1-2|NA|NA|TRBV6-5
TGTGCCAGCAGTTACTCTCAGGCGATAGGTGGCTACACCTTC
CASSYSQAIGGYTF
>TRBJ2-7|NA|NA|TRBV5-1
TGCGCCAGCAGCTTGCAGGGTACCTACGAGCAGTACTTC
CASSLQGTYEQYF
>TRBJ2-5|NA|NA|TRBV25-1
TGTGCCAGCAGTGAAGCAGGTTTGGGAGGGACCCAGTACTTC
CASSEAGLGGTQYF
>TRBJ1-2|TRBD1|NA|TRBV10-3
TGTGCCACATGGACAGGGGCCTTTAACTATGGCTACACCTTC
CATWTGAFNYGYTF
>TRBJ2-1|NA|once|TRBV7-9
TGTGCCAGCAGCCTTGTAGCAGGGTCCTACAATGAGCAGTTCTTC
CASSLVAGSYNEQFF
>TRBJ2-7|TRBD1|once|TRBV18
TGTGCCAGCTCACATTACCACAAGCCGGGACAGGGTTTCTACGAGCAGTACTTC
CASSHYHKPGQGFYEQYF